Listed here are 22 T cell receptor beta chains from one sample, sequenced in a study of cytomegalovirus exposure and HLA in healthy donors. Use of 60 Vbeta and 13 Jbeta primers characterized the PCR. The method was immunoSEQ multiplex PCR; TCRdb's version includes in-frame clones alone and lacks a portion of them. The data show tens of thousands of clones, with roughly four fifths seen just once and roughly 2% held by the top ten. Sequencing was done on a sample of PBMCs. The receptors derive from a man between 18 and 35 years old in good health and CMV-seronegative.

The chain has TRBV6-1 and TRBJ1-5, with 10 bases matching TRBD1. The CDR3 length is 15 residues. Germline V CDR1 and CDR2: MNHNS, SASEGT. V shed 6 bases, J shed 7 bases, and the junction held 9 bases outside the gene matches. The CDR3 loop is CASRPGQGLGQPQHF. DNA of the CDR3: TGTGCCAGCAGGCCGGGACAGGGGTTGGGGCAGCCCCAGCATTTT.

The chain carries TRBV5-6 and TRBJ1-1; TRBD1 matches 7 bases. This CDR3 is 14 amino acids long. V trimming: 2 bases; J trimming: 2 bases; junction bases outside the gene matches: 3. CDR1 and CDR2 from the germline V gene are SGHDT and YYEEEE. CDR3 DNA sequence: TGTGCCAGCAGCTTACAGGGGACTAACACTGAAGCTTTCTTT. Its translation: CASSLQGTNTEAFF.

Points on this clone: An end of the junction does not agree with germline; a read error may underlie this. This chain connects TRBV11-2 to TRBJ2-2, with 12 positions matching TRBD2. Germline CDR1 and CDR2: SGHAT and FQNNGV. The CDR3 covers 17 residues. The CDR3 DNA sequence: TGTGTCAGCAGTTCGACTAGCGGGAGCCCTAACACCGGGGAGCTGTTTTTT. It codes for CVSSSTSGSPNTGELFF.

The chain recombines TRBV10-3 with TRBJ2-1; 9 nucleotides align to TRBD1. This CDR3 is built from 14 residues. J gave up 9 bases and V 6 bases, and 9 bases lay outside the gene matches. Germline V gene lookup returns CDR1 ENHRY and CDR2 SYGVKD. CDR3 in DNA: TGTGCCATCAGCCCCGGGACAGGGATGGGTGAGCAGTTCTTC. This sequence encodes CAISPGTGMGEQFF.

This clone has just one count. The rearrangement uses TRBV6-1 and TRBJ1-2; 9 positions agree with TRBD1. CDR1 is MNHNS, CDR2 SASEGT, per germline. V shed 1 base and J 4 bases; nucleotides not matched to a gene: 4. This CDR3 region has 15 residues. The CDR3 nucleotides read TGTGCCAGCAGTGAAGAAGGGACAGGGATCTATGGCTACACCTTC. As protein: CASSEEGTGIYGYTF.

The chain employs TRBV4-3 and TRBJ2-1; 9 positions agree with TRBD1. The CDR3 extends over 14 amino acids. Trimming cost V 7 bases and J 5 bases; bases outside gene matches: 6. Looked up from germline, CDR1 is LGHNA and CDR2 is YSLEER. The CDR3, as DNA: TGCGCCAGCAAACCGGGACAGGGCAACAATGAGCAGTTCTTC. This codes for CASKPGQGNNEQFF.

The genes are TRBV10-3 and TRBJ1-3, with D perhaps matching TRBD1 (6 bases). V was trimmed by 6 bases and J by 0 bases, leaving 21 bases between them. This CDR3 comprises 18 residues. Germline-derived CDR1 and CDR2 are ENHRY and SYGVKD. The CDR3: CAIRVPPVGAVSGNTIYF. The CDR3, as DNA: TGTGCCATCAGGGTTCCCCCCGTGGGGGCCGTCTCTGGAAACACCATATATTTT.

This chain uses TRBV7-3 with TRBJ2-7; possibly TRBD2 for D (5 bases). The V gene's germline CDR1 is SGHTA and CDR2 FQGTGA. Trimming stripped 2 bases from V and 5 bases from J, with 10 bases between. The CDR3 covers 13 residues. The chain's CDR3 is CASSLLPGNEQYF. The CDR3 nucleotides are TGTGCCAGCAGCTTATTGCCCGGGAACGAGCAGTACTTC.

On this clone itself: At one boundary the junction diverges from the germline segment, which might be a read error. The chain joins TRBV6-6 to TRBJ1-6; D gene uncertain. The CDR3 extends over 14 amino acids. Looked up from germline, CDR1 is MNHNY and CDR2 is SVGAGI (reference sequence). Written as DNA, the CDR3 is TGTGCCAGCAGCCCGACACCGGGGAATTCGCCCCTCCACTTT. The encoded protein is CASSPTPGNSPLHF.

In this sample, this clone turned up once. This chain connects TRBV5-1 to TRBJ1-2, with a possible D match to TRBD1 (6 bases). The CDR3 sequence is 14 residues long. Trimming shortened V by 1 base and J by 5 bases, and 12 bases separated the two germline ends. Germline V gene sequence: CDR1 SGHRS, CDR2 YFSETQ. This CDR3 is CASSLLQGEYGYTF. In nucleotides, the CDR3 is TGCGCCAGCAGCTTGCTACAGGGCGAGTATGGCTACACCTTC. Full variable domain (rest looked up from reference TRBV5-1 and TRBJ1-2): KAGVTQTPRYLIKTRGQQVTLSCSPISGHRSVSWYQQTPGQGLQFLFEYFSETQRNKGNFPGRFSGRQFSNSRSEMNVSTLELGDSALYLCASSLLQGEYGYTFGSGTRLTVV.

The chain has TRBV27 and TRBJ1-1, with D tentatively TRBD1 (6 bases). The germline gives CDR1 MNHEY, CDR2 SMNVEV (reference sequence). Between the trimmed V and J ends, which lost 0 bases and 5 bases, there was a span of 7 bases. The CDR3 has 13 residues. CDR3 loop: CASSLSGATEAFF. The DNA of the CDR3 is TGTGCCAGCAGTTTATCGGGGGCGACTGAAGCTTTCTTT.

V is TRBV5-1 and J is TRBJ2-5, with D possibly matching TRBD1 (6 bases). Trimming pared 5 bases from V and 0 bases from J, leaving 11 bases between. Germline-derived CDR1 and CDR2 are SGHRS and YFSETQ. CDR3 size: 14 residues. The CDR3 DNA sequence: TGCGCCAGCAGTCCCACAGGGAACCAAGAGACCCAGTACTTC. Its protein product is CASSPTGNQETQYF.

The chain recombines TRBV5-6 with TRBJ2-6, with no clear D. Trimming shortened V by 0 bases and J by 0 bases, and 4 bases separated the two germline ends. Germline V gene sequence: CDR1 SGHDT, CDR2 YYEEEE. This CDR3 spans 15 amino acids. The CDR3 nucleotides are TGTGCCAGCAGCTTGGCCGGCTCTGGGGCCAACGTCCTGACTTTC. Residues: CASSLAGSGANVLTF.

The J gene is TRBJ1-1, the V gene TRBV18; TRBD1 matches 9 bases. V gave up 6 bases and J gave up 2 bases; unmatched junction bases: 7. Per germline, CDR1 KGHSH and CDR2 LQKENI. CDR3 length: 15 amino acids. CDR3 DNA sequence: TGTGCCAGCTCTCGGGGACAGGGAACCAACACTGAAGCTTTCTTT. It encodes CASSRGQGTNTEAFF.

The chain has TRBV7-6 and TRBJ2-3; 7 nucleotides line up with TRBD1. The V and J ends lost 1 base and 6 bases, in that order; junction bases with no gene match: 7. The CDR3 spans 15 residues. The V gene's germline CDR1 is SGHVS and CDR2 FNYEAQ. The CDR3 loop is CASSLGVLGGDTQYF. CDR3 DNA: TGTGCCAGCAGCTTAGGCGTGTTAGGGGGCGATACGCAGTATTTT.

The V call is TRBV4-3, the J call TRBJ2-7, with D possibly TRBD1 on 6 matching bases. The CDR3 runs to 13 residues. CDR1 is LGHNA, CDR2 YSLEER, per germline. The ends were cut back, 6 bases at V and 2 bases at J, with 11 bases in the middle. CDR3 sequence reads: CASSKDRTYEQYF. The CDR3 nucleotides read TGCGCCAGCAGTAAGGACAGAACCTACGAGCAGTACTTC.

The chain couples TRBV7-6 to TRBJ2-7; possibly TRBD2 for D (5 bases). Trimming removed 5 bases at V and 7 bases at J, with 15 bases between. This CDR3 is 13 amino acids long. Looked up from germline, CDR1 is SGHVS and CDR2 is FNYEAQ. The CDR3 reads CASSPRGQLEQYF. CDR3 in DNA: TGTGCCAGCAGCCCACGCGGGCAGTTGGAGCAGTACTTC.

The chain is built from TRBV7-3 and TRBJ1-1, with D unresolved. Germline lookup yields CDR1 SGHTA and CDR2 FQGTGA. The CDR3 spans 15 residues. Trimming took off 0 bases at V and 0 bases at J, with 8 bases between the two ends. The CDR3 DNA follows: TGTGCCAGCAGCTTAACGTCTGCAGTGAACACTGAAGCTTTCTTT. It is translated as CASSLTSAVNTEAFF.

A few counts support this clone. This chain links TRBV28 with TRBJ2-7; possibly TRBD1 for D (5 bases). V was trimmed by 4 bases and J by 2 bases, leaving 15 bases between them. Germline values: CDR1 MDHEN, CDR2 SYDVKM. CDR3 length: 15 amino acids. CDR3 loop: CASSSMDIGAYEQYF. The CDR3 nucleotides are TGTGCCAGCAGTTCGATGGACATAGGCGCCTACGAGCAGTACTTC.

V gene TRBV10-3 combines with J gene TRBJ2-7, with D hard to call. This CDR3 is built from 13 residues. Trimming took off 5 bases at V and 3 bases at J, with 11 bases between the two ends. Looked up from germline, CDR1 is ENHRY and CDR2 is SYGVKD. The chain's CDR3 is CAISRPGHYEQYF. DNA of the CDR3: TGTGCCATCAGTCGTCCAGGCCACTACGAGCAGTACTTC.

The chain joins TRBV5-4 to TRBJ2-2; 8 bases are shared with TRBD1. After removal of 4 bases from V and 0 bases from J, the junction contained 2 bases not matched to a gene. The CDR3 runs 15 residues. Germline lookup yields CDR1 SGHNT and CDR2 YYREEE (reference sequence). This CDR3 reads CASSPGGSNTGELFF. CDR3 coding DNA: TGTGCCAGCAGCCCAGGGGGCTCGAACACCGGGGAGCTGTTTTTT. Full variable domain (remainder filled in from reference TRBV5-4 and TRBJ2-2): ETGVTQSPTHLIKTRGQQVTLRCSSQSGHNTVSWYQQALGQGPQFIFQYYREEENGRGNFPPRFSGLQFPNYSSELNVNALELDDSALYLCASSPGGSNTGELFFGEGSRLTVL.

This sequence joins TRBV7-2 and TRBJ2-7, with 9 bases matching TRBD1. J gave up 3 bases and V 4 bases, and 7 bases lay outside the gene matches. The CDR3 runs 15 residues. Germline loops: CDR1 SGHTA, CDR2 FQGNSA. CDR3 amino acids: CASSSGTGSRYEQYF. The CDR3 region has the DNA TGTGCCAGCAGCTCCGGGACAGGGTCACGCTACGAGCAGTACTTC.